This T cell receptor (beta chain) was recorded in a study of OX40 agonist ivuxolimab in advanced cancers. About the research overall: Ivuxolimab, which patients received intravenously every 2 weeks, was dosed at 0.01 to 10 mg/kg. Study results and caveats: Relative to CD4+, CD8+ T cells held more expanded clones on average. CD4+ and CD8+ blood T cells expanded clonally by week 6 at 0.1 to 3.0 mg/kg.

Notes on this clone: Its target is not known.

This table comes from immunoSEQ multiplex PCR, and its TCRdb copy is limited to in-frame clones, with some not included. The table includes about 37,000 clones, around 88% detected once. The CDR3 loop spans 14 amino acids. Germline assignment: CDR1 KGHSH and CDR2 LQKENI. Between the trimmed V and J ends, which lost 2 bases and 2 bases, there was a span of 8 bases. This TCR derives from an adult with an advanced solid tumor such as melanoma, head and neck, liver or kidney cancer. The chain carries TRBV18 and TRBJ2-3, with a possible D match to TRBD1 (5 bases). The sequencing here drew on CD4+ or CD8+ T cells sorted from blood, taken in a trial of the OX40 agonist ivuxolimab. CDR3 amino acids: CASSPSRDTDTQYF. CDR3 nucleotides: TGTGCCAGCTCACCATCCAGGGACACAGATACGCAGTATTTT.